The present entry profiles one T cell receptor (beta chain) with its context. This study enrolled people aged 18 to 89 from about two dozen US geographic areas. The data stem from a study of blood T cell repertoires in COVID-19. Whole-study context: Researchers got acute and convalescent COVID-19 samples from the United States, Italy and Spain.

TCRdb's copy holds only in-frame clones and misses some; the assay was immunoSEQ multiplex PCR. The sample includes around 420,000 clones, approximately 91% seen only once; the top ten take over 2%. V lost 4 bases, J lost 4 bases, and 7 bases stayed unmatched. CDR3 length: 15 residues. Germline CDR1 reads SNHLY; CDR2 reads FYNNEI. This chain uses TRBV2 with TRBJ2-5; TRBD2 aligns across 9 bases. Material: PBMCs or T cells enriched from blood (not recorded which). The receptor comes from a woman between 35 and 50 years old with acute COVID-19. CDR3 sequence (DNA): TGTGCCAGCAGTGGAGTAGCGGGGGCCTTAGAGACCCAGTACTTC. As protein: CASSGVAGALETQYF.